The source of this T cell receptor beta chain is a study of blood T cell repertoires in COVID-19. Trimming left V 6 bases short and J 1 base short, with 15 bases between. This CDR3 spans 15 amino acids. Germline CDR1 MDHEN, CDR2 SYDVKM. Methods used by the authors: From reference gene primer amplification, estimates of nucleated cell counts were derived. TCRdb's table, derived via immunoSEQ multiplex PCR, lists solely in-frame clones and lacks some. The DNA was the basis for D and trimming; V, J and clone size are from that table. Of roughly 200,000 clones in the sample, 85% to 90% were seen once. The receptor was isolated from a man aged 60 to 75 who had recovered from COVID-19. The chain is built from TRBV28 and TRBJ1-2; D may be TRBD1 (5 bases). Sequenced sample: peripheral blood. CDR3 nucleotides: TGTGCCAGCAGCTTTGGGGGAGGAGTTAACTATGGCTACACCTTC. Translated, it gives CASSFGGGVNYGYTF.